The 28 T cell receptor beta chains given below trace back to one sample, sequenced in a study of T cells in localized non-small cell lung cancer. Assay: immunoSEQ multiplex PCR; the TCRdb copy retains only in-frame clones and omits some. The sample carries under 35,000 clones, about 90% recorded once. The sample was peripheral blood, taken before any cancer treatment. All receptors come from a female donor aged 60 or older with stage I lung adenocarcinoma.

V and J are TRBV6-6 and TRBJ1-2; weak D call: TRBD1 (6 bases). The CDR3 has 16 amino acids. From germline, CDR1 is MNHNY and CDR2 SVGAGI (reference sequence). The V gene lost 6 bases and the J gene lost 2 bases, with 19 bases spanning the gap. The CDR3 spells CASRRSGTFRNYGYTF. The CDR3, as DNA: TGTGCCAGCAGGAGATCCGGGACATTCAGAAACTATGGCTACACCTTC.

This chain links TRBV5-6 with TRBJ1-1; D is undetermined. V lost 4 bases and J lost 7, with 20 bases in between. From germline, CDR1 is SGHDT and CDR2 YYEEEE. The length of the CDR3 is 15 residues. CDR3 coding DNA: TGTGCCAGCAGCCGTCCCCCCGGTCTCTACGGTGAAGCTTTCTTT. Its protein product is CASSRPPGLYGEAFF.

This clone was detected once. The chain links TRBV7-9 to TRBJ2-7; D may be TRBD2 (5 bases). Germline-derived CDR1 and CDR2 are SEHNR and FQNEAQ (reference sequence). The CDR3 loop spans 14 amino acids. V lost 0 bases and J lost 6, with 12 bases in between. CDR3 DNA: TGTGCCAGCAGCTTAGCTCTAGAGGGTGGCGAGCAGTACTTC. This gives the protein CASSLALEGGEQYF.

CDR3 region: CASSRDFLAGYTF. As DNA, the CDR3 is TGTGCCAGCAGTCGGGACTTCCTGGCGGGCTACACCTTC. The chain combines TRBV6-5 with TRBJ1-2, with a possible D match to TRBD1 (5 bases). This CDR3 comprises 13 residues. Between the trimmed V and J ends, which lost 5 bases and 8 bases, there was a span of 15 bases. Germline values: CDR1 MNHEY, CDR2 SVGAGI.

V is TRBV19 and J is TRBJ1-1, with no clear D. This CDR3 is 14 amino acids long. In germline, CDR1 is LNHDA, CDR2 SQIVND (reference sequence). Trimming pared 7 bases from V and 3 bases from J, leaving 15 bases between. The CDR3 sequence is CASMSLQRYTEAFF. CDR3 nucleotides: TGTGCCAGTATGTCACTACAGAGATACACTGAAGCTTTCTTT.

The chain is built from TRBV11-3 and TRBJ2-3; 14 nucleotides align to TRBD2. V lost 7 bases to trimming and J lost 4 bases; unmatched junction nucleotides: 7. The V gene's germline CDR1 is SGHNT and CDR2 YENEEA. The CDR3 contains 16 residues. CDR3 region: CASNIGTSGGPDTQYF. CDR3 nucleotide sequence: TGTGCCAGCAACATCGGGACTAGCGGGGGCCCAGATACGCAGTATTTT.

This rearrangement joins TRBV7-2 to TRBJ1-2; 7 nucleotides line up with TRBD1. J lost 6 bases, V lost 3 bases, and 10 bases had no gene match. The germline CDR1 and CDR2 sequences are SGHTA and FQGNSA. This CDR3 region has 15 residues. The CDR3 DNA reads TGTGCCAGCAGCTTCAATTACAAGGGGGCGCATGGCTACACCTTC. This codes for CASSFNYKGAHGYTF.

The chain links TRBV15 to TRBJ2-3, with 9 bases that match TRBD1. Per germline, CDR1 LNHNV and CDR2 YYDKDF (reference sequence). This CDR3 is built from 15 residues. Trimming removed 1 base from V and 5 bases from J; junction bases left unmatched: 4. CDR3 nucleotides: TGTGCCACCAGCAGAGGGACAGGGGAGGGAGATACGCAGTATTTT. It is translated as CATSRGTGEGDTQYF.

The J gene is TRBJ2-5, the V gene TRBV6-1; TRBD1 matches at 7 bases. CDR3 length: 15 amino acids. Germline V gene data show CDR1 as MNHNS and CDR2 as SASEGT. With 4 bases clipped from V and 0 bases from J, the junction kept 5 bases outside the gene matches. The CDR3 spells CASSGGQPYQETQYF. The CDR3 DNA reads TGTGCCAGCAGTGGGGGACAGCCATACCAAGAGACCCAGTACTTC.

This chain joins TRBV19 and TRBJ1-2; D is perhaps TRBD1 (6 bases). Trimming removed 4 bases at V and 6 bases at J, with 15 bases between. The CDR3 covers 14 residues. Germline V CDR1 and CDR2: LNHDA, SQIVND (reference sequence). The CDR3 DNA reads TGTGCCAGTAGTACTCGGGACAAGAACCATGGCTACACCTTC. It codes for CASSTRDKNHGYTF. Supplemented by reference TRBV19 and TRBJ1-2, the full variable domain reads DGGITQSPKYLFRKEGQNVTLSCEQNLNHDAMYWYRQDPGQGLRLIYYSQIVNDFQKGDIAEGYSVSREKKESFPLTVTSAQKNPTAFYLCASSTRDKNHGYTFGSGTRLTVV.

The chain joins TRBV5-6 to TRBJ2-3, with D hard to call. The CDR3 runs to 12 residues. V dropped 4 bases and J dropped 3 bases, with 6 bases sitting between them. Germline V gives CDR1 SGHDT, CDR2 YYEEEE. The CDR3 DNA reads TGTGCCAGCAGCCGGGTAACAGATACGCAGTATTTT. This encodes CASSRVTDTQYF. The full variable domain, its missing parts supplied by reference TRBV5-6 and TRBJ2-3, is DAGVTQSPTHLIKTRGQQVTLRCSPKSGHDTVSWYQQALGQGPQFIFQYYEEEERQRGNFPDRFSGHQFPNYSSELNVNALLLGDSALYLCASSRVTDTQYFGPGTRLTVL.

The CDR3 spells CSGGQGTYEQYF. The CDR3 DNA follows: TGCAGCGGGGGACAGGGAACCTACGAGCAGTACTTC. The V gene is TRBV29-1, the J gene TRBJ2-7; 9 bases are shared with TRBD1. In germline, CDR1 is SQVTM, CDR2 ANQGSEA. CDR3 length: 12 amino acids. With V trimmed by 7 bases and J by 2 bases, 3 bases remained unmatched.

This clone was detected once. This sequence joins TRBV28 and TRBJ1-1; unclear D gene. V gave up 2 bases and J gave up 5 bases, with 6 bases separating them. CDR1 MDHEN and CDR2 SYDVKM come from the germline V gene. This CDR3 spans 12 amino acids. DNA of the CDR3: TGTGCCAGCAGTTTAGTAGTTACTGAAGCTTTCTTT. As protein: CASSLVVTEAFF. Complete variable domain (other parts from reference TRBV28 and TRBJ1-1): DVKVTQSSRYLVKRTGEKVFLECVQDMDHENMFWYRQDPGLGLRLIYFSYDVKMKEKGDIPEGYSVSREKKERFSLILESASTNQTSMYLCASSLVVTEAFFGQGTRLTVV.

This chain joins TRBV9 and TRBJ2-4; D is ambiguous. The CDR3 is made up of 14 amino acids. Trimming took 0 bases from V and 2 from J, leaving 6 bases between them. The germline CDR1 and CDR2 sequences are SGDLS and YYNGEE. The CDR3 region has the DNA TGTGCCAGCAGCGTAGAGTGGTCCAAAAACATTCAGTACTTC. Translated, it gives CASSVEWSKNIQYF.

This chain uses TRBV20-1 with TRBJ2-1; D perhaps matches TRBD1 (6 bases). The ends were cut back, 6 bases at V and 7 bases at J, with 10 bases in the middle. CDR1 and CDR2 (germline): DFQATT, SNEGSKA (reference sequence). This CDR3 contains 11 residues. CDR3 sequence (DNA): TGCAGTGCAACAGGGAAGAATGAGCAGTTCTTC. Translating it yields CSATGKNEQFF.

The CDR3 DNA is TGTGCCAGCAGTAACCTCCTTCTGGGTTATGGCTACACCTTC. This codes for CASSNLLLGYGYTF. The chain has TRBV6-5 and TRBJ1-2; D unclear. This CDR3 spans 14 amino acids. V shed 5 bases and J shed 5 bases, with 15 bases lying between them. Germline CDR1 MNHEY, CDR2 SVGAGI.

V and J are TRBV19 and TRBJ2-3, with D unresolved. Germline CDR1 LNHDA, CDR2 SQIVND (reference sequence). The CDR3 has 13 residues. With 5 bases removed from V and 2 bases from J, the gap between germline ends came to 8 bases. The DNA for the CDR3 is TGTGCCAGTAGTGGGGTAGTCACAGATACGCAGTATTTT. Translation: CASSGVVTDTQYF.

The gene calls are TRBV7-2 and TRBJ2-2, with D maybe TRBD1 (6 bases). This CDR3 spans 15 amino acids. The germline gives CDR1 SGHTA, CDR2 FQGNSA. V shed 0 bases and J shed 6 bases, with 11 bases lying between them. The chain's CDR3 is CASSLAGASSGELFF. In DNA, the CDR3 is TGTGCCAGCAGCTTAGCGGGGGCCTCTTCCGGGGAGCTGTTTTTT.

The chain recombines TRBV2 with TRBJ1-2; 8 positions agree with TRBD1. The CDR3 covers 15 residues. V lost 6 bases, J lost 4 bases, and 10 bases stayed unmatched. CDR1 is SNHLY, CDR2 FYNNEI, per germline. The CDR3 reads CASRPRTGFSYGYTF. CDR3 in DNA: TGTGCCAGCAGACCTCGGACAGGGTTTAGCTATGGCTACACCTTC.

V is TRBV5-4 and J is TRBJ1-6; D gene ambiguous. This CDR3 has 13 amino acids. The V and J ends lost 4 bases and 7 bases respectively, with 9 bases between them. Germline V lookup: CDR1 SGHNT, CDR2 YYREEE (reference sequence). The CDR3 DNA reads as TGTGCCAGCAGCCGGGAGCTAAATTCACCCCTCCACTTT. This sequence encodes CASSRELNSPLHF.

This chain links TRBV10-3 with TRBJ1-4; D ambiguous. Germline loops: CDR1 ENHRY, CDR2 SYGVKD. V dropped 2 bases and J dropped 8 bases, with 6 bases sitting between them. The CDR3 length is 12 residues. The CDR3 DNA reads TGTGCCATCAGTGAGGAGGTCGAAAAACTGTTTTTT. Amino acids: CAISEEVEKLFF.

The chain joins TRBV4-3 to TRBJ1-3; 8 nucleotides align to TRBD1. Germline V lookup: CDR1 LGHNA, CDR2 YSLEER. The length of the CDR3 is 16 residues. The ends lost 4 bases at V and 0 bases at J; junction bases unmatched: 5. The chain's CDR3 is CASSPTGVLSGNTIYF. The CDR3 DNA sequence: TGCGCCAGCAGCCCGACAGGGGTTCTCTCTGGAAACACCATATATTTT.

The chain is built from TRBV9 and TRBJ2-5; 13 positions agree with TRBD2. CDR1 is SGDLS, CDR2 YYNGEE, per germline. This CDR3 region has 15 residues. Trimming removed 0 bases from V and 4 bases from J; junction bases left unmatched: 0. The CDR3 sequence is CASSVGLAGGETQYF. The DNA of the CDR3 is TGTGCCAGCAGCGTAGGACTAGCGGGGGGAGAGACCCAGTACTTC.

The chain has TRBV7-9 and TRBJ2-7; 8 positions match TRBD2. The CDR3 has 14 residues. V lost 4 bases, J lost 0 bases, and 2 bases stayed unmatched. In germline, CDR1 is SEHNR, CDR2 FQNEAQ (reference sequence). The CDR3 reads CASSSGGHSYEQYF. CDR3 in DNA: TGTGCCAGCAGCTCGGGGGGGCACTCCTACGAGCAGTACTTC.

This chain links TRBV5-1 with TRBJ1-6, with TRBD1 identical over 7 bases. CDR1 and CDR2 (germline): SGHRS, YFSETQ. The CDR3 contains 16 residues. With V trimmed by 3 bases and J by 6 bases, 9 bases remained unmatched. The CDR3 spells CASSSNGQASNSPLHF. The DNA for the CDR3 is TGCGCCAGCAGCTCAAATGGACAGGCGTCTAATTCACCCCTCCACTTT.

The chain carries TRBV6-5 and TRBJ1-1; D is uncertain. The CDR3 loop spans 13 amino acids. V dropped 6 bases and J dropped 1 base, with 9 bases sitting between them. Per germline, CDR1 MNHEY and CDR2 SVGAGI. The CDR3 here is CASRFSENTEAFF. In DNA form, the CDR3 reads TGTGCCAGCAGATTTTCAGAGAACACTGAAGCTTTCTTT.

The chain employs TRBV6-1 and TRBJ2-7, with 7 positions matching TRBD1. The CDR3 runs 13 residues. The ends lost 7 bases at V and 4 bases at J; junction bases unmatched: 7. CDR1 MNHNS and CDR2 SASEGT come from the germline V gene. The CDR3 nucleotides read TGTGCCAGCAAACACAGGGGCCCTTACGAGCAGTACTTC. Translated, it gives CASKHRGPYEQYF.

The CDR3 coding sequence is TGTGCCTTCACTCACCGCAGGGGAAGGGGAGGAAACACCATATATTTT. It encodes CAFTHRRGRGGNTIYF. This sequence joins TRBV30 and TRBJ1-3; perhaps TRBD1 as D (6 bases). The length of the CDR3 is 16 residues. The V end was cut by 7 bases, the J end by 4 bases, with 23 bases between. Germline V gives CDR1 GTSNPN, CDR2 SVGIG (reference sequence). Supplemented by reference TRBV30 and TRBJ1-3, the full variable domain reads SQTIHQWPATLVQPVGSPLSLECTVEGTSNPNLYWYRQAAGRGLQLLFYSVGIGQISSEVPQNLSASRPQDRQFILSSKKLLLSDSGFYLCAFTHRRGRGGNTIYFGEGSWLTVV.